The sequence of this T cell receptor (beta chain) was determined in a study of blood T cell repertoires in COVID-19. Study in general: T cells, B-cell-depleted T cells, or PBMCs supplied cDNA or gDNA.

This clone was seen more than once but under ten times. Only in-frame clones appear in the TCRdb table, and some are missing; sequencing was by immunoSEQ multiplex PCR. In the table there are fewer than 110,000 clones, roughly 90% of which are singletons. Germline CDR1 reads ENHRY; CDR2 reads SYGVKD. Between the trimmed V and J ends, which lost 0 bases and 3 bases, there was a span of 11 bases. CDR3 size: 16 residues. This chain links TRBV10-3 with TRBJ2-2, with D perhaps matching TRBD1 (6 bases). The sequencing input was peripheral blood. The sequence derives from a man aged 35 to 55 with active or convalescent COVID-19. Here the CDR3 DNA reads TGTGCCATCAGTGAGTCGACAGGAAGGGACACCGGGGAGCTGTTTTTT. As protein: CAISESTGRDTGELFF.